This T cell receptor beta chain was recovered during a study of blood T cell repertoires in COVID-19 (dated by TCRdb to the early 2020s). At the level of the whole study: Samples covering the acute and convalescent phases of COVID-19 were provided by collaborators in the United States, Italy and Spain. The material from the prospective study consisted of cDNA or gDNA derived from T cells, B-cell-depleted T cells, or PBMCs. Deeply sampled blood TCRbeta repertoires from subjects exposed to, actively infected with, or recovered from COVID-19 were included in the dataset. The repertoires were released in a freely available public database meant as a resource for research on the immune response to SARS-CoV-2. The samples were drawn from the first 160 participants of the ongoing ImmuneRACE study and from some 1,300 subjects provided by 6 global collaborators. Nearly every sample came with metadata listing a de-identified subject ID, COVID-19 status, age in years and sex. Where available, HLA class I and class II types were taken from metadata supplied by the sample provider and were not determined by assay-based typing.

In the case of this clone: Its antigen target is currently unknown. Per-base qualities were not stored, and no clone one base away is much larger.

Study-wide findings and limitations: Clinical and demographic metadata were provided uncurated, with the amount varying by source and participant.

TCRbeta CDR3 regions were amplified from genomic DNA by means of the immunoSEQ Assay, a bias-controlled multiplex PCR. The paper's data handling went like this. The number of nucleated cells in each sample was estimated by amplification of reference gene primers within the assay. Sequence reads were collapsed and filtered to measure the absolute abundance of every unique TCRbeta CDR3 rearrangement. Productive Simpson clonality was computed per sample as the square root of Simpson's diversity index over productive rearrangements. The table comes from immuneACCESS by way of TCRdb, which keeps in-frame sequences with V and J called. Part of the clones is missing from these tables; in studies checked, under half for an unresolved V gene and the rest for unknown reasons. V, J and clone size reflect that table, while D and trimming were determined from the DNA. This sample gives 72,000 or so clones in total; approximately 78% of them show up just once. The top ten clonotypes cover 9.2% of the sample.

Whole blood was collected in K2EDTA tubes by collaborating institutions according to the institutions' own protocols. For TCRbeta analysis, collaborator samples were shipped as frozen whole blood, as isolated PBMCs, or as DNA extracted from either sample type. V is cut back by 0 bases and J by 8 bases, with 3 bases in the junction unmatched. CDR1 LGHDT and CDR2 YNNKEL were looked up in the germline V gene (reference sequence). The CDR3, cysteine through phenylalanine, is 15 amino acids long. Only the CDR3 part of the read is kept: 45 bases, read in frame from the first base. This clonotype originated in a human donor in a cohort sampled during active COVID-19. Sequencing was performed on peripheral blood. The chain is encoded by TRBV3-1 (or the pseudogene TRBV3-2) joined to TRBJ2-1, with 11 bases in between that match TRBD2. The sequenced DNA is TGTGCCAGCAGCCAAGACACTAGCGGGAGTGATGAGCAGTTCTTC. Translation gives CASSQDTSGSDEQFF.